The 13 T cell receptor beta chains reported below all come from one sample, sequenced in a study of metastatic and nonmetastatic thyroid tumors. Through MiXCR, TCRdb re-clonotyped the PCR reads. The profile shows almost 85,000 clones, around 13% of them singletons. All patients were untreated before thyroid surgery. Sequenced: tumor tissue. The receptors come from a female donor with papillary thyroid cancer or a benign thyroid nodule (not recorded which). Some clones in this sample may be carry-over from other donors' samples.

In this sample, this clone turned up many times. The J gene is TRBJ2-7, the V gene TRBV11-1; 10 nucleotides match TRBD2. Germline V CDR1 and CDR2: SGHAT, FQDESV (reference sequence). The V gene end was trimmed by 0 bases and the J gene end by 4 bases; junction bases not matched to a gene: 9. CDR3 length: 17 amino acids. CDR3 DNA: TGTGCCAGCAGCTTAGCCACGCAGCGGGAGGGGCAATACGAGCAGTACTTC. Amino acids: CASSLATQREGQYEQYF.

The sample holds a few counts of this clone. A much larger clone lies one base from this, so it may be a read error. The final CDR3 position lacks the conserved phenylalanine or tryptophan, pointing to a likely read error. V and J are TRBV27 and TRBJ2-3, with TRBD1 as a possible D gene (5 bases). CDR3 size: 13 residues. CDR1 is MNHEY and CDR2 is SMNVEV in the germline V gene (reference sequence). V lost 7 bases and J lost 8, with 16 bases in between. In nucleotides, the CDR3 is TGTGCCAGCAAACCTACAGGTCGAGGTACGCAGTATCTT. It codes for CASKPTGRGTQYL.

A remark on this clone: A much larger clone differs by one base, so this may be a read error. V gene TRBV6-4 combines with J gene TRBJ2-1, with D possibly being TRBD1 (6 bases). CDR1 is MRHNA and CDR2 is SNTAGT in the germline V gene. The CDR3 is 15 residues long. Trimming cost V 7 bases and J 6 bases, with 19 bases left between them. In DNA, the CDR3 is TGTGCCAGCACCCCGAGTGCAGGGGATGTCAATGAGCAGTTCTTC. It is translated as CASTPSAGDVNEQFF.

This clone was observed a handful of times. A much larger clone lies a single base off, so this may be a read error. This sequence joins TRBV12-3 or TRBV12-4 and TRBJ2-3; no reliable D call. The CDR3 loop spans 13 amino acids. V dropped 7 bases and J dropped 6 bases, with 14 bases sitting between them. The CDR3: CASIRQQRDTQYF. The CDR3 DNA reads as TGTGCCAGCATCCGCCAACAAAGGGATACGCAGTATTTT.

This clone was seen many times. The V and J genes are TRBV27 and TRBJ1-1, with D perhaps matching TRBD1 (5 bases). Looked up from germline, CDR1 is MNHEY and CDR2 is SMNVEV (reference sequence). This CDR3 has 15 residues. The ends were cut back, 4 bases at V and 4 bases at J, with 16 bases in the middle. This CDR3 reads CASSWGGGWGTEAFF. In DNA, the CDR3 is TGTGCCAGCAGTTGGGGGGGGGGGTGGGGCACTGAAGCTTTCTTT.

This clone was recorded many times. CDR3: CSASFGGRGIYEQYF. CDR3 coding DNA: TGCAGTGCTAGTTTCGGCGGGAGGGGAATCTACGAGCAGTACTTC. This chain links TRBV20-1 with TRBJ2-7; 9 bases align to TRBD2. Looked up from germline, CDR1 is DFQATT and CDR2 is SNEGSKA (reference sequence). Trimming at V came to 3 bases and at J to 3 bases, leaving 9 bases not matched to a gene. The CDR3 contains 15 residues.

This clone has ten or more counts. The V gene is TRBV7-3, the J gene TRBJ2-2; 7 positions match TRBD2. The germline gives CDR1 SGHTA, CDR2 FQGTGA. CDR3 length: 15 amino acids. V shed 6 bases, J shed 1 base, and the junction held 5 bases outside the gene matches. The CDR3 bases are TGTGCCAGCAGACCGAGCGGGATGAACACCGGGGAGCTGTTTTTT. It encodes CASRPSGMNTGELFF.

This clone was seen a handful of times. Just one base apart from a much larger clone, this may be a read error. As DNA, the CDR3 is TGTGCCAGTAGTGACGGGATTTGGACTGAAGCTTTCTTT. This encodes CASSDGIWTEAFF. J is TRBJ1-1 and V is TRBV19; D is uncertain. V was trimmed by 5 bases and J by 5 bases, leaving 12 bases between them. The CDR3 spans 13 residues. From germline, CDR1 is LNHDA and CDR2 SQIVND (reference sequence).

Many counts were recorded for this clone. The sample contains more than one DNA sequence encoding this CDR3. The chain joins TRBV20-1 to TRBJ2-7, with D possibly TRBD2 on 5 matching bases. CDR1 is DFQATT, CDR2 SNEGSKA, per germline (reference sequence). CDR3 length: 12 amino acids. Trimming shortened V by 5 bases and J by 7 bases, and 15 bases separated the two germline ends. CDR3 amino acids: CSAPPTPGEQYF. The CDR3 region has the DNA TGCAGTGCTCCACCGACCCCGGGGGAGCAGTACTTC.

There are many counts of this clone. The CDR3 coding sequence is TGTGCCAGCAGCTTAAGGGACAGGGGGTCGGTCGAGCAGTACTTC. Translation: CASSLRDRGSVEQYF. This chain uses TRBV11-3 with TRBJ2-7, with TRBD1 matching 11 bases. Germline lookup yields CDR1 SGHNT and CDR2 YENEEA. Trimming removed 2 bases from V and 6 bases from J; junction bases left unmatched: 6. This CDR3 is built from 15 residues.

The table lists this clone with many counts. CDR3 coding DNA: TGTGCCACCATATGGCTGAGGACAGCGACTAATCAGCCCCAGCATTTT. Translating it yields CATIWLRTATNQPQHF. The chain recombines TRBV24-1 with TRBJ1-5; TRBD1 might be the D (6 bases). Germline V gene sequence: CDR1 KGHDR, CDR2 SFDVKD. V was trimmed by 8 bases and J by 4 bases, leaving 20 bases between them. This CDR3 region has 16 residues.

The table lists this clone with many counts. The chain couples TRBV6-2 or TRBV6-3 to TRBJ1-5; D unresolved. Germline values: CDR1 MNHEY, CDR2 SVGEGT. The V gene lost 0 bases and the J gene lost 6 bases, with 9 bases spanning the gap. This CDR3 is built from 14 residues. DNA for the CDR3: TGTGCCAGCAGTTACTCGAGTTATGGTCAGCCCCAGCATTTT. It is translated as CASSYSSYGQPQHF.

This clone has ten or more counts. This chain links TRBV20-1 with TRBJ2-7; 7 bases are shared with TRBD2. The germline V gene has CDR1 DFQATT and CDR2 SNEGSKA (reference sequence). The CDR3 runs to 12 residues. J was trimmed by 7 bases and V by 0 bases; bases with no gene match: 3. The CDR3 DNA is TGCAGTGCTAGAGACCGGGAGGAGGAGCAGTACTTC. It encodes CSARDREEEQYF.